This T cell receptor beta chain is drawn from a study of PD-1 blockade in classical Hodgkin lymphoma. Regarding the study as a whole: CD4+ TCR diversity rose significantly by C4D1, and CD8+ TCR diversity did not. Differences between repertoires have undefined causes, possibly disease activity or prior therapy. Complete responders started with a diversity level that resembled newly diagnosed patients at baseline. Diminished baseline TCR diversity has been reported in newly diagnosed patients relative to healthy donors.

The CDR3 totals 15 residues. Per the germline V gene, CDR1 is SGHTS and CDR2 is YDEGEE. Trimming took 1 base from V and 5 from J, leaving 13 bases between them. The patients all showed relapse after autologous stem cell transplantation, while their brentuximab vedotin exposure varied. Note on this clone: Its antigen remains unknown.

Sequencing was performed with immunoSEQ multiplex PCR; in TCRdb, only in-frame clones are kept and a portion is missing. Among about 9,900 clones listed, 80% to 95% were seen once. This rearrangement joins TRBV5-8 to TRBJ1-5; tentatively, D is TRBD1 (5 bases). Specimen: peripheral blood mononuclear cells (PBMCs), collected at baseline. The receptor was isolated from a human donor with classical Hodgkin lymphoma. CDR3 nucleotide sequence: TGTGCCAGCAGCTTGATGGAGGGGAAACATCAGCCCCAGCATTTT. It yields the protein CASSLMEGKHQPQHF.